Listed below are T cell receptor beta chains from one sample, sequenced in a study of blood T cell repertoires in COVID-19. Sequenced by immunoSEQ multiplex PCR; TCRdb stores in-frame clones only, minus some. Among around 50,000 clones, about nine tenths were seen once, and the ten largest hold under 6.5%. What was sequenced was peripheral blood. Source of these receptors: a man in his 70s with acute or convalescent COVID-19. CDR3s include the opening cysteine and the closing phenylalanine or tryptophan. The order of the fields is CDR3 protein, CDR3 DNA, D gene, J gene, clone size, V gene. A D gene is named only where the DNA matches it firmly. The size entry is marked missing in some rows and otherwise reads once, few, many or a size class.

CDR3aa: CASSIGAGQGFRTYEQYF
CDR3nt: TGTGCCAGCAGCATAGGAGCGGGACAGGGCTTCCGGACCTACGAGCAGTACTTC
d_gene: TRBD1
j_gene: TRBJ2-7
abundance: .
v_gene: TRBV5-6

CDR3aa: CAIRRRDPGNYGYTF
CDR3nt: TGTGCCATCAGGAGGAGGGACCCCGGCAACTATGGCTACACCTTC
d_gene: .
j_gene: TRBJ1-2
abundance: once
v_gene: TRBV10-3

CDR3aa: CASSQESQGPGELFF
CDR3nt: TGTGCCAGCAGCCAAGAATCCCAGGGGCCCGGGGAGCTGTTTTTT
d_gene: .
j_gene: TRBJ2-2
abundance: .
v_gene: TRBV4-2

CDR3aa: CASSGQPVSGNTIYF
CDR3nt: TGTGCCAGCTCAGGACAGCCCGTCTCTGGAAACACCATATATTTT
d_gene: .
j_gene: TRBJ1-3
abundance: .
v_gene: TRBV18

CDR3aa: CASRDRGRDYEQYF
CDR3nt: TGTGCCAGCAGAGACAGGGGAAGGGACTACGAGCAGTACTTC
d_gene: TRBD1
j_gene: TRBJ2-7
abundance: .
v_gene: TRBV7-2

CDR3aa: CASSLDRNSYEQYF
CDR3nt: TGTGCCAGCAGCTTAGACAGGAACTCCTACGAGCAGTACTTC
d_gene: .
j_gene: TRBJ2-7
abundance: .
v_gene: TRBV5-6

CDR3aa: CASSYSRSRVGNIQYF
CDR3nt: TGTGCCAGCAGTTACTCGCGTTCCAGGGTAGGGAACATTCAGTACTTC
d_gene: .
j_gene: TRBJ2-4
abundance: once
v_gene: TRBV6-6

CDR3aa: CASSYNRGNSPLHF
CDR3nt: TGTGCCAGCAGTTACAACAGGGGGAATTCACCCCTCCACTTT
d_gene: TRBD1
j_gene: TRBJ1-6
abundance: .
v_gene: TRBV6-5

CDR3aa: CASSLSITANYGYTF
CDR3nt: TGTGCCAGCAGTTTATCGATAACAGCTAACTATGGCTACACCTTC
d_gene: .
j_gene: TRBJ1-2
abundance: .
v_gene: TRBV27

CDR3aa: CASSVRVDNSPLHF
CDR3nt: TGTGCCAGCAGCGTACGGGTAGACAATTCACCCCTCCACTTT
d_gene: .
j_gene: TRBJ1-6
abundance: .
v_gene: TRBV9

CDR3aa: CASSPQGVRTEAFF
CDR3nt: TGTGCCAGCAGCCCACAGGGGGTTCGCACTGAAGCTTTCTTT
d_gene: TRBD1
j_gene: TRBJ1-1
abundance: .
v_gene: TRBV13

CDR3aa: CATSDPGGPEYF
CDR3nt: TGTGCCACCAGTGATCCGGGGGGGCCGGAGTATTTT
d_gene: TRBD2
j_gene: TRBJ2-3
abundance: .
v_gene: TRBV24-1

CDR3aa: CASSMGQNYNSPLHF
CDR3nt: TGTGCCAGTAGTATGGGACAGAACTATAATTCACCCCTCCACTTT
d_gene: TRBD1
j_gene: TRBJ1-6
abundance: .
v_gene: TRBV19

CDR3aa: CASTLGDREHYGYTF
CDR3nt: TGTGCCAGTACCCTCGGGGACAGGGAACACTATGGCTACACCTTC
d_gene: TRBD1
j_gene: TRBJ1-2
abundance: .
v_gene: TRBV19

CDR3aa: CASSQKHLGDEKLFF
CDR3nt: TGTGCCAGCAGCCAAAAACACCTGGGAGATGAAAAACTGTTTTTT
d_gene: .
j_gene: TRBJ1-4
abundance: .
v_gene: TRBV4-2

CDR3aa: CSVEEDSESYGYTF
CDR3nt: TGCAGCGTTGAGGAGGACAGTGAGAGCTATGGCTACACCTTC
d_gene: .
j_gene: TRBJ1-2
abundance: .
v_gene: TRBV29-1

CDR3aa: CASRLGQGRGYTF
CDR3nt: TGTGCCAGCAGACTCGGACAGGGTCGGGGCTACACCTTC
d_gene: TRBD1
j_gene: TRBJ1-2
abundance: .
v_gene: TRBV6-5